This T cell receptor (beta chain) is drawn from a study of T cell responses to AZD1222 COVID-19 vaccine. CDR1 MGHDK and CDR2 SYGVNS come from the germline V gene. This CDR3 is built from 14 residues. The J segment lost 9 bases and the V segment lost 5 bases, leaving 10 bases of the junction unmatched. Findings and limits, study-wide: Only after the peak T cell response were repertoires sampled. Donors skewed white British and female; clonal diversity was possibly underestimated. Only six people who got AZD1222 tested seropositive at baseline.

In its sample, this clone was seen a few times. Antigen: not known. Sequenced by immunoSEQ multiplex PCR; TCRdb stores in-frame clones only, minus some. The data hold about 150,000 clones, with approximately 90% observed a single time. Source: peripheral blood, taken on day 0 of AZD1222 vaccination. This receptor was taken from an adult in good health. The J gene is TRBJ2-1, the V gene TRBV25-1; 7 bases agree with TRBD2. The CDR3 loop reads CASSNSREFGEQFF. CDR3 DNA sequence: TGTGCCAGCAGTAACTCGCGGGAGTTTGGTGAGCAGTTCTTC.